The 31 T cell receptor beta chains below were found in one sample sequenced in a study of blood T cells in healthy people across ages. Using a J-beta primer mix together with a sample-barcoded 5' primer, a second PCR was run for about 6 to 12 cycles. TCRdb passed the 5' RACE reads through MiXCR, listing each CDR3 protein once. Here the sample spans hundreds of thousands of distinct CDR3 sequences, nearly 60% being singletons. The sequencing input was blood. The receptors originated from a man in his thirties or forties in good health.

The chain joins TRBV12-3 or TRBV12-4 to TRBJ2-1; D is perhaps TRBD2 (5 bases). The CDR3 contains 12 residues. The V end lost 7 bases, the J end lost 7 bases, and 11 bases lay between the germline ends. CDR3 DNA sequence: TGTGCCAGCACGAACCCGGGGAATGAGCAGTTCTTC. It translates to CASTNPGNEQFF.

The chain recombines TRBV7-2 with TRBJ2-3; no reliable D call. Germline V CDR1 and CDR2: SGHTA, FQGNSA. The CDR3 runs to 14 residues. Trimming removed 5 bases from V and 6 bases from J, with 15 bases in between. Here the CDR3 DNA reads TGTGCCAGCAGCGTCGGAGTTTCTCCCGATACGCAGTATTTT. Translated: CASSVGVSPDTQYF.

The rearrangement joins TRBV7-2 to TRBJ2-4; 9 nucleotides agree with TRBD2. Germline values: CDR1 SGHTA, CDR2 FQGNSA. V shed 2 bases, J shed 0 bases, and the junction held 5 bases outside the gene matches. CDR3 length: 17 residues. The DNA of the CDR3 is TGTGCCAGCAGCTTATCTGGCGGGGGGGTAGCCAAAAACATTCAGTACTTC. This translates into CASSLSGGGVAKNIQYF.

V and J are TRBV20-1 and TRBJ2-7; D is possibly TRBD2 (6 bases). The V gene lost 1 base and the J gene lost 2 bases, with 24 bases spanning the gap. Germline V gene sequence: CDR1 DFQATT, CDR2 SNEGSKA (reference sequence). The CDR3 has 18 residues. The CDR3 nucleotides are TGCAGTGCTAGAGTAGTCCGGGGTACTACGCGGGGTGCCTACGAGCAGTACTTC. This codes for CSARVVRGTTRGAYEQYF.

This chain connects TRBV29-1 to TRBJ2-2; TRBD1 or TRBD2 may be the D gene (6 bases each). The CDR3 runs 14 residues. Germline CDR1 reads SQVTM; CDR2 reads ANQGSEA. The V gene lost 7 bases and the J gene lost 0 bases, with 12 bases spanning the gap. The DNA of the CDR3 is TGCAGCGCCGGGGGCAGGGCGAACACCGGGGAGCTGTTTTTT. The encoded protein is CSAGGRANTGELFF.

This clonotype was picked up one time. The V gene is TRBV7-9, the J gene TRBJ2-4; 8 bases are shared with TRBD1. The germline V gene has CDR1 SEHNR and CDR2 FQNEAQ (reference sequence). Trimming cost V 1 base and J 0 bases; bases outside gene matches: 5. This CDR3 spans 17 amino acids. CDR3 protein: CASSLETGGIAKNIQYF. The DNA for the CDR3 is TGTGCCAGCAGCTTAGAAACAGGGGGTATAGCCAAAAACATTCAGTACTTC.

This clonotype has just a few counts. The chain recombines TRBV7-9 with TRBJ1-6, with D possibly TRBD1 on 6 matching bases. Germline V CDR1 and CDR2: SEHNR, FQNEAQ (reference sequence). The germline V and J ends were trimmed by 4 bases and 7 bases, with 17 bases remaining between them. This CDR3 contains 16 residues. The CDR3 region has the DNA TGTGCCAGCAGCTCGTCGGGGGGCGCTTGGAATTCACCCCTCCACTTT. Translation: CASSSSGGAWNSPLHF.

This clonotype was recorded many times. The CDR3 protein is CSVVVTSSEQYF. The CDR3 nucleotides are TGCAGCGTTGTAGTGACTAGTTCCGAGCAGTACTTC. This chain connects TRBV29-1 to TRBJ2-7; D perhaps matches TRBD2 (6 bases). The CDR3 totals 12 residues. The V end was cut by 4 bases, the J end by 6 bases, with 13 bases between. CDR1 is SQVTM, CDR2 ANQGSEA, per germline.

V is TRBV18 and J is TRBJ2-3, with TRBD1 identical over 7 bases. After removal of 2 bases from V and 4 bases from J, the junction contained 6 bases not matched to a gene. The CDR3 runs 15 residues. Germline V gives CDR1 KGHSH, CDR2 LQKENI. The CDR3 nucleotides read TGTGCCAGCTCACCAGTAGGGACAGCGTCAGATACGCAGTATTTT. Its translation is CASSPVGTASDTQYF.

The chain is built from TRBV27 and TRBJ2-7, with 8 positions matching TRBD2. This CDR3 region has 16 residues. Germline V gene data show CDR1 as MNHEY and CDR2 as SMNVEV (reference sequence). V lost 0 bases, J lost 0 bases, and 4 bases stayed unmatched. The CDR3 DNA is TGTGCCAGCAGTTTATCTACGACTAGCGTCTCCTACGAGCAGTACTTC. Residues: CASSLSTTSVSYEQYF.

The CDR3 here is CASSLIPEKAKNIQYF. The CDR3 DNA sequence: TGTGCCAGCAGCTTAATTCCAGAAAAGGCCAAAAACATTCAGTACTTC. The J gene is TRBJ2-4, the V gene TRBV7-2; D not resolved. Trimming shortened V by 2 bases and J by 1 base, and 12 bases separated the two germline ends. The CDR3 runs to 16 residues. Germline CDR1 is SGHTA and CDR2 is FQGNSA.

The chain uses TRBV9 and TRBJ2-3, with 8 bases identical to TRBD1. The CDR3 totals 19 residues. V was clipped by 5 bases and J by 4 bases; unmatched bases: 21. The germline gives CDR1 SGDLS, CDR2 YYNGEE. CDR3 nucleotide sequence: TGTGCCAGCAGTGACTCCGCCGACAGGGGAAAGAACATAGCAGATACGCAGTATTTT. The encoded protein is CASSDSADRGKNIADTQYF.

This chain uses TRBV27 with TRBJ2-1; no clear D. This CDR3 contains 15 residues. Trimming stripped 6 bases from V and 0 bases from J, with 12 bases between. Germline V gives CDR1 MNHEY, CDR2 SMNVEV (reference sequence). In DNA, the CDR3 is TGTGCCAGCAGCGTCGCGATGAGCTCCTACAATGAGCAGTTCTTC. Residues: CASSVAMSSYNEQFF.

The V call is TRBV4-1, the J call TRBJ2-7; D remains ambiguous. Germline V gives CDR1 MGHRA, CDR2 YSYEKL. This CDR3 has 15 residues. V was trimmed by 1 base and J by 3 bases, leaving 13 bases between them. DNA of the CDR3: TGCGCCAGCAGCCAAGCGGCGTCGAGAGGCTACGAGCAGTACTTC. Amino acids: CASSQAASRGYEQYF.

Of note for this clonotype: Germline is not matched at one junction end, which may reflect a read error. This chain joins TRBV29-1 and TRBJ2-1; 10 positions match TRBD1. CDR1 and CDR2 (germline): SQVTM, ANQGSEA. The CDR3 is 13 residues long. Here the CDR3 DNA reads TGCATCGTTAGGACAGGGGGTTACAATGAGCAGTTCTTC. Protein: CIVRTGGYNEQFF.

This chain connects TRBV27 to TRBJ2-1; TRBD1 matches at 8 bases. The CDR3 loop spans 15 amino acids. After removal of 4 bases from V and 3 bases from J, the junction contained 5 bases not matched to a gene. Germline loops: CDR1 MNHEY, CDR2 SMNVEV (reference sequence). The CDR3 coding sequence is TGTGCCAGCAGTTCAGACAGGGGAGTCTACAATGAGCAGTTCTTC. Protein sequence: CASSSDRGVYNEQFF.

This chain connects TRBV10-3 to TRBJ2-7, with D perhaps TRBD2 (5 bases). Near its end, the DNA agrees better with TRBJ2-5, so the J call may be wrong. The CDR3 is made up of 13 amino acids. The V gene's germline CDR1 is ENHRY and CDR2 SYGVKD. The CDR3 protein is CAISESREKTQYF. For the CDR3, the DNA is TGTGCCATCAGTGAGTCGAGGGAGAAGACCCAGTACTTC.

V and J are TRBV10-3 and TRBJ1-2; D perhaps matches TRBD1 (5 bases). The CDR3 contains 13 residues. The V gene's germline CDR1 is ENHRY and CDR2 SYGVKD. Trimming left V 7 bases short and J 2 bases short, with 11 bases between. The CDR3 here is CAINQGGNYGYTF. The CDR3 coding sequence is TGTGCCATCAACCAGGGAGGAAACTATGGCTACACCTTC.

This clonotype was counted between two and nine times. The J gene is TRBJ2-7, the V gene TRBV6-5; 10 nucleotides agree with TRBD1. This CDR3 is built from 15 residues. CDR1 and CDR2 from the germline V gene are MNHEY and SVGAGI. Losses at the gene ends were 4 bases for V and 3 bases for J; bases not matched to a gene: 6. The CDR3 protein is CASSSPGQGIYEQYF. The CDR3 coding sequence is TGTGCCAGCAGTTCCCCGGGACAGGGGATCTACGAGCAGTACTTC.

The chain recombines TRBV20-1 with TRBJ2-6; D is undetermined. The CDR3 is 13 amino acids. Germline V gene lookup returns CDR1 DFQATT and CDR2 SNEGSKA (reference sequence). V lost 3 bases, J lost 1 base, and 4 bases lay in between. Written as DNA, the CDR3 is TGCAGTGCTAGCGATTCTGGGGCCAACGTCCTGACTTTC. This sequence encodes CSASDSGANVLTF.

The CDR3 loop is CSAQVPGGYSYNEQFF. CDR3 coding DNA: TGCAGTGCTCAAGTTCCAGGGGGCTACTCCTACAATGAGCAGTTCTTC. This chain joins TRBV20-1 and TRBJ2-1; 8 bases match TRBD1. After removal of 5 bases from V and 0 bases from J, the junction contained 9 bases not matched to a gene. Germline values: CDR1 DFQATT, CDR2 SNEGSKA (reference sequence). The CDR3 has 16 amino acids.

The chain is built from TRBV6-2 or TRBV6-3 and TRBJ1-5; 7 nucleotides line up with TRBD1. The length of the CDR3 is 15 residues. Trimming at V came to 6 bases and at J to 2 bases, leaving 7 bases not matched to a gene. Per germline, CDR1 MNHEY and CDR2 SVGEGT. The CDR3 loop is CASSFHRGGNQPQHF. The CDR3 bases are TGTGCCAGCAGCTTCCACAGGGGTGGCAATCAGCCCCAGCATTTT.

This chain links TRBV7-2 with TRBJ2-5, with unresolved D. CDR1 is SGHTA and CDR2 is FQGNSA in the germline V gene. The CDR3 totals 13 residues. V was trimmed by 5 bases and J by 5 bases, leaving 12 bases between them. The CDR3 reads CASSPPPAETQYF. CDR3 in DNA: TGTGCCAGCAGCCCTCCGCCGGCCGAGACCCAGTACTTC.

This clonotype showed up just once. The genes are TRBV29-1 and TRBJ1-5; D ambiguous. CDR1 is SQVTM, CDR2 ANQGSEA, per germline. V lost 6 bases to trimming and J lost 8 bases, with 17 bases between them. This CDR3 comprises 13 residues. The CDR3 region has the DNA TGCAGCGTGGGTGAAGTGGACGGGAAGCCCCAGCATTTT. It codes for CSVGEVDGKPQHF.

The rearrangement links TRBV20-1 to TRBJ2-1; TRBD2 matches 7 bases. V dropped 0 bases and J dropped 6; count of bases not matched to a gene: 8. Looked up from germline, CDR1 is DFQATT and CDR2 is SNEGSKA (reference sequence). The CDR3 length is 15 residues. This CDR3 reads CSARDSSGVLNEQFF. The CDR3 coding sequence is TGCAGTGCTAGAGATTCGAGCGGGGTGCTCAATGAGCAGTTCTTC.

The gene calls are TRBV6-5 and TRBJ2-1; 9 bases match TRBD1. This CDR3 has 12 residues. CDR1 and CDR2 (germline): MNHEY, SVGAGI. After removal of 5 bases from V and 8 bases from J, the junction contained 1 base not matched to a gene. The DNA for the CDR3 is TGTGCCAGCAGTCGGACAGGGGATGAGCAGTTCTTC. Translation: CASSRTGDEQFF.

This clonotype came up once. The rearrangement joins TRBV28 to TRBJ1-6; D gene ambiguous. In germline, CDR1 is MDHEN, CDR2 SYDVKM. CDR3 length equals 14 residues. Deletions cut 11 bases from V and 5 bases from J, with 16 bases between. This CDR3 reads CACLTGSNNSPLHF. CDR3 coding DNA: TGTGCCTGCCTTACGGGGTCCAATAATTCACCCCTCCACTTT.

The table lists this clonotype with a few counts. Here the CDR3 reads CSHGSGTGYTF. DNA of the CDR3: TGCAGTCACGGAAGCGGCACCGGCTACACCTTC. The rearrangement uses TRBV20-1 and TRBJ1-2; D remains unclear. The CDR3 spans 11 residues. The V end lost 8 bases, the J end lost 8 bases, and 15 bases lay between the germline ends. CDR1 is DFQATT, CDR2 SNEGSKA, per germline (reference sequence).

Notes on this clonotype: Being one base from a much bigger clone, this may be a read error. The CDR3 is CSVIPQGVGGYTF. Here the CDR3 DNA reads TGCAGCGTTATACCTCAGGGGGTTGGCGGCTACACCTTC. The chain couples TRBV29-1 to TRBJ1-2; TRBD1 aligns across 7 bases. CDR1 SQVTM and CDR2 ANQGSEA come from the germline V gene. Trimming took 5 bases from V and 8 from J; bases not matched to a gene: 11. The CDR3 covers 13 residues. Combining the CDR3 with reference TRBV29-1 and TRBJ1-2 gives the whole variable domain SAVISQKPSRDICQRGTSLTIQCQVDSQVTMMFWYRQQPGQSLTLIATANQGSEATYESGFVIDKFPISRPNLTFSTLTVSNMSPEDSSIYLCSVIPQGVGGYTFGSGTRLTVV.

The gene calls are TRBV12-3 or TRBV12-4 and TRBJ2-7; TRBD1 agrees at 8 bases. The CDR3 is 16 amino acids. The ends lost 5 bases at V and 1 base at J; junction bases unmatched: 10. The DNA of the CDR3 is TGTGCCAGCAGTACTTCAGGGACAGGATCATCCTACGAGCAGTACTTC. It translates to CASSTSGTGSSYEQYF.

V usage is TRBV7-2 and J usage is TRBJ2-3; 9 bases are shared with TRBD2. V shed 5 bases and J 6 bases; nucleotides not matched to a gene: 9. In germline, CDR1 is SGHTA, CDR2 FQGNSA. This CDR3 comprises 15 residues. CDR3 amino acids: CASSRIAGADDTQYF. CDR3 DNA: TGTGCCAGCAGCCGTATAGCGGGAGCCGACGATACGCAGTATTTT. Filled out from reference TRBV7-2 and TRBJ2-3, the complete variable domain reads GAGVSQSPSNKVTEKGKDVELRCDPISGHTALYWYRQSLGQGLEFLIYFQGNSAPDKSGLPSDRFSAERTGGSVSTLTIQRTQQEDSAVYLCASSRIAGADDTQYFGPGTRLTVL.